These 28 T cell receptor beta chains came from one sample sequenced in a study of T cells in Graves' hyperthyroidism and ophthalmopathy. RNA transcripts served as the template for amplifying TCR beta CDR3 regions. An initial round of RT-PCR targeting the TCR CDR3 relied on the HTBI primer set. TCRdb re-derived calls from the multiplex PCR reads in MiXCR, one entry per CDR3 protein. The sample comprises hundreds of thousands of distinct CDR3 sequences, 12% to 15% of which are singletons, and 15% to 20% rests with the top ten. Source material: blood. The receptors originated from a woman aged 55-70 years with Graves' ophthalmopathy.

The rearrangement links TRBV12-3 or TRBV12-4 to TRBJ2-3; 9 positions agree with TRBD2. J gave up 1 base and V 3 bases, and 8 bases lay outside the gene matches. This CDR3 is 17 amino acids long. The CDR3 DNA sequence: TGTGCCAGCAGTTTTCCGGCTAGCGGGGTTGGCACAGATACGCAGTATTTT. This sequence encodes CASSFPASGVGTDTQYF.

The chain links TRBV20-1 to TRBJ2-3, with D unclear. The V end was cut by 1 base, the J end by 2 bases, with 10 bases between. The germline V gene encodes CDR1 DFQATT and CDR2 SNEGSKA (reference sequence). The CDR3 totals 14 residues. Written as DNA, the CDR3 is TGCAGTGCTAGAGCGAAACCCCCCACAGATACGCAGTATTTT. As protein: CSARAKPPTDTQYF.

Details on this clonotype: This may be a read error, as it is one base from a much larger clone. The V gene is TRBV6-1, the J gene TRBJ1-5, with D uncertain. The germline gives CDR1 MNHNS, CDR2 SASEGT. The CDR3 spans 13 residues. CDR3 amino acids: CVSIQNSNQPQHF. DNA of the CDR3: TGTGTCAGCATACAAAATAGCAATCAGCCCCAGCATTTT.

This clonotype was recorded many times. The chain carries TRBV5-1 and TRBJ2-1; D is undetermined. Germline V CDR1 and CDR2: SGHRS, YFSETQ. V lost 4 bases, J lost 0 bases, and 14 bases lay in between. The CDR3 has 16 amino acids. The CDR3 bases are TGCGCCAGCAGCCCATCCGGCACGCGCTCCTACAATGAGCAGTTCTTC. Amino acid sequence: CASSPSGTRSYNEQFF.

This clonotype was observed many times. CDR3 loop: CASSREGNTGELFF. In DNA, the CDR3 is TGCGCCAGCAGCCGCGAGGGGAACACCGGGGAGCTGTTTTTT. The rearrangement links TRBV5-1 to TRBJ2-2; the D gene is possibly TRBD2 (5 bases). This CDR3 spans 14 amino acids. The ends were cut back, 4 bases at V and 1 base at J, with 8 bases in the middle. Per the germline V gene, CDR1 is SGHRS and CDR2 is YFSETQ.

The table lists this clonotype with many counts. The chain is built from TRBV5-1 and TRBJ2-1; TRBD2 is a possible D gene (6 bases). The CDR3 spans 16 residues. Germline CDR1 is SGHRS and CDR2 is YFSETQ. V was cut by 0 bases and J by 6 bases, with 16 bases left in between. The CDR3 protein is CASSLGSRDWSNEQFF. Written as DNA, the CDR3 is TGCGCCAGCAGCTTGGGGTCCCGGGACTGGTCCAATGAGCAGTTCTTC.

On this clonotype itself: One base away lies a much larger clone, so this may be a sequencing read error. CDR3 region: CAGTQGGGQETQYF. CDR3 nucleotide sequence: TGTGCCGGCACCCAGGGAGGGGGGCAAGAGACCCAGTACTTC. The chain recombines TRBV12-3 or TRBV12-4 with TRBJ2-5, with D perhaps matching TRBD2 (7 bases). There are 14 residues in the CDR3. Trimming took 11 bases from V and 2 from J, leaving 18 bases between them.

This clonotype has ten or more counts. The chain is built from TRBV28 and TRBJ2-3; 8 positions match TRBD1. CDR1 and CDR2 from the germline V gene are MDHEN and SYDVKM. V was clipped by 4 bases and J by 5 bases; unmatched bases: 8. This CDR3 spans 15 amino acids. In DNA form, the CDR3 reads TGTGCCAGCAGTTCCCCCGAGACAGGGGTAGATACGCAGTATTTT. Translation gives CASSSPETGVDTQYF.

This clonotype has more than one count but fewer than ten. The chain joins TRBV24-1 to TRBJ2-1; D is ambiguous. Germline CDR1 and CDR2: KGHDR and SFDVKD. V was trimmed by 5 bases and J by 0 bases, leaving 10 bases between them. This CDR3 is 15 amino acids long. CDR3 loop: CATSVTGTSYNEQFF. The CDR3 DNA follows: TGTGCCACCAGTGTTACGGGTACCTCCTACAATGAGCAGTTCTTC.

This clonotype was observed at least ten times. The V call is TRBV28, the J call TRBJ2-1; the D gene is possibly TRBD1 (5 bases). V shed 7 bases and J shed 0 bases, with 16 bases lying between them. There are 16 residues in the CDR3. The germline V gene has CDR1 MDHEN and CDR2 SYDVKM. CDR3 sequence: CASIRQTISSYNEQFF. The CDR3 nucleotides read TGTGCCAGCATTCGACAGACAATTAGCTCCTACAATGAGCAGTTCTTC.

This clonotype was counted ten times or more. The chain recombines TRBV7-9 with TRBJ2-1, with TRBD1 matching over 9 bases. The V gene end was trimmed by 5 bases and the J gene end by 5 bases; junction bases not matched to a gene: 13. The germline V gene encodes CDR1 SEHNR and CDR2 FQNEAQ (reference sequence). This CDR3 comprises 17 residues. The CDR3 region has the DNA TGTGCCAGCAGCCATTCCCTGGGACAGGGTTACCACAATGAGCAGTTCTTC. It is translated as CASSHSLGQGYHNEQFF. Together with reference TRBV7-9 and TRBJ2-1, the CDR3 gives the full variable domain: DTGVSQNPRHKITKRGQNVTFRCDPISEHNRLYWYRQTLGQGPEFLTYFQNEAQLEKSRLLSDRFSAERPKGSFSTLEIQRTEQGDSAMYLCASSHSLGQGYHNEQFFGPGTRLTVL.

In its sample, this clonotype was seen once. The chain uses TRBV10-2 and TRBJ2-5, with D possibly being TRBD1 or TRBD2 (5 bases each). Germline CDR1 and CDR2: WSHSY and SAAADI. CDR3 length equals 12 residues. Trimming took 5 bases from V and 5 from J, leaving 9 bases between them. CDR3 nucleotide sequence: TGCGCCAGCAGTAACAGGAGGGAGACCCAGTACTTC. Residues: CASSNRRETQYF.

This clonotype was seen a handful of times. The CDR3 DNA sequence: TGTGCCATCAGCTCTACTCGACAGTACCTTAATGAAAAACTGTTTTTT. This encodes CAISSTRQYLNEKLFF. V usage is TRBV10-3 and J usage is TRBJ1-4; tentative D call: TRBD1 (5 bases). Trimming left V 6 bases short and J 4 bases short, with 18 bases between. Germline V gives CDR1 ENHRY, CDR2 SYGVKD. CDR3 length: 16 amino acids.

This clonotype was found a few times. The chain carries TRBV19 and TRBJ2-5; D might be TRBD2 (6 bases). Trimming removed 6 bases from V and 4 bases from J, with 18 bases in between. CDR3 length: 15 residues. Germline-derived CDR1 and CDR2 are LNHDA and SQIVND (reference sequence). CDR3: CASSPPPGAGETQYF. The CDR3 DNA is TGTGCCAGTAGCCCCCCTCCAGGAGCGGGAGAGACCCAGTACTTC.

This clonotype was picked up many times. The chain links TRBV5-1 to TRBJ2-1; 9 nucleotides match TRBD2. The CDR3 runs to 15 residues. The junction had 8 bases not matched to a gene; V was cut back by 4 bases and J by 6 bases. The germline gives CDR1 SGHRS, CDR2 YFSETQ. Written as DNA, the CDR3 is TGCGCCAGCAGCCAGAACGCGGGAGGGCCCAATGAGCAGTTCTTC. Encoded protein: CASSQNAGGPNEQFF.

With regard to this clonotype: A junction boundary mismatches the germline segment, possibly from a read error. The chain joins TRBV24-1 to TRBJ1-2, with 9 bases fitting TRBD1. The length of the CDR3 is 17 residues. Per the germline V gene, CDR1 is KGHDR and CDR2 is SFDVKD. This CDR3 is CATGDRVGTGSNYGYTF. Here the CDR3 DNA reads TGTGCCACCGGTGATCGGGTGGGGACAGGGAGCAACTATGGCTACACCTTC.

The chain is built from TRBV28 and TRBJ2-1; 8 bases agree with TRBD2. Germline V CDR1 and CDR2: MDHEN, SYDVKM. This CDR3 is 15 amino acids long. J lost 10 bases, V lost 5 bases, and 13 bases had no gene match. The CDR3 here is CASSDGTRASTEQFF. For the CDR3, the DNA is TGTGCCAGCAGTGACGGGACTAGGGCCTCCACGGAGCAGTTCTTC.

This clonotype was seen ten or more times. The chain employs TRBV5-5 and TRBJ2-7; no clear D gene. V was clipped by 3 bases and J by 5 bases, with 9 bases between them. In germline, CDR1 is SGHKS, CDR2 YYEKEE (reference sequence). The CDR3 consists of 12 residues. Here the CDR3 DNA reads TGTGCCAGCAGCTCGGGTGTGGACGAGCAGTACTTC. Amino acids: CASSSGVDEQYF.

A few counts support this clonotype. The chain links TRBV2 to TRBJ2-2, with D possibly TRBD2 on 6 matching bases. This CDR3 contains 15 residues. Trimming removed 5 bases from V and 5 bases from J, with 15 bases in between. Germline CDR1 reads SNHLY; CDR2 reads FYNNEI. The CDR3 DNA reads TGTGCCAGCAGTATTGACAGTGGGGGGACCGGGGAGCTGTTTTTT. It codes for CASSIDSGGTGELFF. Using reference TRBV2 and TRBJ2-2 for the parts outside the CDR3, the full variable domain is EPEVTQTPSHQVTQMGQEVILRCVPISNHLYFYWYRQILGQKVEFLVSFYNNEISEKSEIFDDQFSVERPDGSNFTLKIRSTKLEDSAMYFCASSIDSGGTGELFFGEGSRLTVL.

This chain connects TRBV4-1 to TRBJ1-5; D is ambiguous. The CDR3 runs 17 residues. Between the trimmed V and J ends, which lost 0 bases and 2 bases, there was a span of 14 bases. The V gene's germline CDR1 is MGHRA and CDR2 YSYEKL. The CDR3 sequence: CASSQDSSVAGNQPQHF. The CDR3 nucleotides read TGCGCCAGCAGCCAAGATTCGAGTGTGGCAGGCAATCAGCCCCAGCATTTT.

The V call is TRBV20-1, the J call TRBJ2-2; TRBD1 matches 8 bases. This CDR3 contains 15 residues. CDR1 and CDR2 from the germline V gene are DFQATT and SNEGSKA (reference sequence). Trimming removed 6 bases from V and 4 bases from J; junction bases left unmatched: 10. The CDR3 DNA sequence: TGCAGTGCACCTGACAGGGGTGGGAGCACCGGGGAGCTGTTTTTT. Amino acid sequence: CSAPDRGGSTGELFF.

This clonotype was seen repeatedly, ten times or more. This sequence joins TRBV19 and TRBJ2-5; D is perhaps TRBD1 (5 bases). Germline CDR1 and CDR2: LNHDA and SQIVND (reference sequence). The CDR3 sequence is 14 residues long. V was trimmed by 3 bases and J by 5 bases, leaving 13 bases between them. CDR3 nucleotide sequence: TGTGCCAGTAGTATCGGCTGGGGCCTGGAGACCCAGTACTTC. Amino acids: CASSIGWGLETQYF.

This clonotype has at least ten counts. The CDR3 spells CSARLAGNEQFF. The CDR3, as DNA: TGCAGTGCTAGACTAGCGGGTAATGAGCAGTTCTTC. The chain recombines TRBV20-1 with TRBJ2-1, with 8 positions matching TRBD2. Germline V CDR1 and CDR2: DFQATT, SNEGSKA (reference sequence). With V trimmed by 2 bases and J by 7 bases, 1 base remained unmatched. The CDR3 length is 12 residues.

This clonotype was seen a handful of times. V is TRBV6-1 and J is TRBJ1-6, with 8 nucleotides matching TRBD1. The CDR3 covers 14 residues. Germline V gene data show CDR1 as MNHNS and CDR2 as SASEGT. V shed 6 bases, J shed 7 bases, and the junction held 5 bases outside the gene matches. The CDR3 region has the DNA TGTGCCAGCAGAGAGACAGGGGAAAATTCACCCCTCCACTTT. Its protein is CASRETGENSPLHF.

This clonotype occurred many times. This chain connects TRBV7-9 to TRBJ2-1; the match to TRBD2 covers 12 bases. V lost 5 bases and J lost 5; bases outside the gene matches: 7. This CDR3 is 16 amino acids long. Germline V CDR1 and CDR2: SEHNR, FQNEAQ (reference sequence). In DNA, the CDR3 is TGTGCCAGCAGCCCCGCGACTAGCGGGAGAGACAATGAGCAGTTCTTC. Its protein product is CASSPATSGRDNEQFF.

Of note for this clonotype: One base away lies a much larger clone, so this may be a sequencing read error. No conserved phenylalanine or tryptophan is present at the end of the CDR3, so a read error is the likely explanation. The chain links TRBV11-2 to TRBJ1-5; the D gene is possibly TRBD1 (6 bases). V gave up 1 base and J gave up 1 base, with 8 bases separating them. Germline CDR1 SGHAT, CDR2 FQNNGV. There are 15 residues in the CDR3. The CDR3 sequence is CASSLGQGSNQPQHC. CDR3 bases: TGTGCCAGCAGCTTAGGCCAGGGGAGCAATCAGCCCCAGCATTGT.

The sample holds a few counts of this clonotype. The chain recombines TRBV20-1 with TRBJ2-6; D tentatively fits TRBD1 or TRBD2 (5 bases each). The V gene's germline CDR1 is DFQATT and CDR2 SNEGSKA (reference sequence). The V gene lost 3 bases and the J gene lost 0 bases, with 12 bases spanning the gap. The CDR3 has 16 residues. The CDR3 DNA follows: TGCAGTGCTAGGTTTGGGGGTTACTCTGGGGCCAACGTCCTGACTTTC. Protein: CSARFGGYSGANVLTF.

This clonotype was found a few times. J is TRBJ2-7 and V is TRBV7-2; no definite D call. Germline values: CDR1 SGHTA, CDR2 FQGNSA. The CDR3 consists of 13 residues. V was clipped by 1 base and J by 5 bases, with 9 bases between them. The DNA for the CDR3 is TGTGCCAGCAGCTTAGTCCGCCGGGACGAGCAGTACTTC. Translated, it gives CASSLVRRDEQYF.